The rows below give T cell receptor beta chains drawn from one sample of a study of OX40 agonist ivuxolimab in advanced cancers. Clones were sequenced by immunoSEQ multiplex PCR, and TCRdb holds only the in-frame ones, with some missing. This sample yields more than 100,000 clones, of which about 92% are seen a single time; 0.9% to 1.2% belongs to the top ten. The sample here was CD4+ or CD8+ T cells sorted from blood, taken in a trial of the OX40 agonist ivuxolimab. The receptors originated from an adult with an advanced solid tumor such as melanoma, head and neck, liver or kidney cancer. Both conserved end residues are part of each CDR3. A D gene is named only where the DNA matches it firmly. Only part of the rows carry a size: once, few, many, or a class if the clone is expanded.

J gene: TRBJ2-7; V gene: TRBV7-6; D gene: TRBD2; clone size: .; CDR3 DNA: TGTGCCAGCAGCTTAGCCATGGGAGGGGTTACTACCTACGAGCAGTACTTC; CDR3 protein: CASSLAMGGVTTYEQYF
J gene: TRBJ2-7; V gene: TRBV15; D gene: .; clone size: .; CDR3 DNA: TGTGCCACCAGCAGAGGCGACAGGCTCGCCTACGAGCAGTACTTC; CDR3 protein: CATSRGDRLAYEQYF
J gene: TRBJ1-1; V gene: TRBV6-5; D gene: .; clone size: .; CDR3 DNA: TGTGCCAGCAGAACACCGAACACTGAAGCTTTCTTT; CDR3 protein: CASRTPNTEAFF
J gene: TRBJ1-2; V gene: TRBV9; D gene: .; clone size: .; CDR3 DNA: TGTGCCAGCAGCCCTCGGACACATAACTATGGCTACACCTTC; CDR3 protein: CASSPRTHNYGYTF
J gene: TRBJ2-7; V gene: TRBV10-1; D gene: .; clone size: .; CDR3 DNA: TGCGCCAGCAGTTCAGGGGCCAGCTCCTACGAGCAGTACTTC; CDR3 protein: CASSSGASSYEQYF
J gene: TRBJ2-7; V gene: TRBV28; D gene: .; clone size: .; CDR3 DNA: TGTGCCAGCAGGGACTACGAGCAGTACTTC; CDR3 protein: CASRDYEQYF
J gene: TRBJ1-6; V gene: TRBV27; D gene: .; clone size: many; CDR3 DNA: TGTGCCAGCAGTTTTAAGGGGCCCCTTAATTCACCCCTCCACTTT; CDR3 protein: CASSFKGPLNSPLHF
J gene: TRBJ2-7; V gene: TRBV11-3; D gene: .; clone size: .; CDR3 DNA: TGTGCCAGCAGCTTAGGCCAGGACTACGAGCAGTACTTC; CDR3 protein: CASSLGQDYEQYF
J gene: TRBJ1-6; V gene: TRBV5-1; D gene: .; clone size: .; CDR3 DNA: TGCGCCAGCAGCCCCACCGGGTCGAATTCACCCCTCCACTTT; CDR3 protein: CASSPTGSNSPLHF
J gene: TRBJ2-7; V gene: TRBV21-1; D gene: .; clone size: .; CDR3 DNA: TGTGCCAGCAGCAAAGGGCAGAACGAGCAGTACTTC; CDR3 protein: CASSKGQNEQYF
J gene: TRBJ2-5; V gene: TRBV7-2; D gene: TRBD2; clone size: once; CDR3 DNA: TGTGCCAGCAGCTTAGGACTAGCGGGGGGCTGGGAGACCCAGTACTTC; CDR3 protein: CASSLGLAGGWETQYF
J gene: TRBJ1-1; V gene: TRBV7-9; D gene: .; clone size: .; CDR3 DNA: TGTGCCAGCAGCTCCCCCGCGACCGTCCCGAGTCTGGAGGACACTGAAGCTTTCTTT; CDR3 protein: CASSSPATVPSLEDTEAFF
J gene: TRBJ1-3; V gene: TRBV6-5; D gene: .; clone size: .; CDR3 DNA: TGTGCCAGCAGTCCCCGTCGGACTCTACCGAACACCATATATTTT; CDR3 protein: CASSPRRTLPNTIYF
J gene: TRBJ2-7; V gene: TRBV6-6; D gene: .; clone size: .; CDR3 DNA: TGTGCCAGCAGTTCCGGGACCGCGAGGACCTACGAGCAGTACTTC; CDR3 protein: CASSSGTARTYEQYF
J gene: TRBJ1-1; V gene: TRBV18; D gene: .; clone size: .; CDR3 DNA: TGTGCCAGCTCACCAGAAAGGCTCCGGGGCACTGAAGCTTTCTTT; CDR3 protein: CASSPERLRGTEAFF
J gene: TRBJ1-4; V gene: TRBV9; D gene: .; clone size: once; CDR3 DNA: TGTGCCAGCAGCGGCCCACAGAGTCGGGGCAATGAAAAACTGTTTTTT; CDR3 protein: CASSGPQSRGNEKLFF
J gene: TRBJ2-1; V gene: TRBV11-2; D gene: .; clone size: .; CDR3 DNA: TGTGCCAGCAGCTTCCGGCTAGTGGGCTACAATGAGCAGTTCTTC; CDR3 protein: CASSFRLVGYNEQFF
J gene: TRBJ2-2; V gene: TRBV5-1; D gene: TRBD2; clone size: .; CDR3 DNA: TGCGCCAGCAGCGTAGGACTAGCGGCGAACACCGGGGAGCTGTTTTTT; CDR3 protein: CASSVGLAANTGELFF
J gene: TRBJ2-3; V gene: TRBV5-1; D gene: .; clone size: .; CDR3 DNA: TGCGCCAGCAGCTTTAGCGGCCAGGGGGATACGCAGTATTTT; CDR3 protein: CASSFSGQGDTQYF
J gene: TRBJ1-4; V gene: TRBV7-9; D gene: .; clone size: .; CDR3 DNA: TGTGCCAGCAGCCTCCGGACGGACTATAATGAAAAACTGTTTTTT; CDR3 protein: CASSLRTDYNEKLFF
J gene: TRBJ1-3; V gene: TRBV5-1; D gene: .; clone size: .; CDR3 DNA: TGCGCCAGCAGCTTGGTTGGGTTTGGAAACACCATATATTTT; CDR3 protein: CASSLVGFGNTIYF
J gene: TRBJ2-1; V gene: TRBV29-1; D gene: .; clone size: .; CDR3 DNA: TGCAGCGTCGGGGGTCTGGAGCAGTTCTTC; CDR3 protein: CSVGGLEQFF
J gene: TRBJ2-7; V gene: TRBV6-5; D gene: .; clone size: .; CDR3 DNA: TGTGCCAGCAGTCCGGACCAATACGAGCAGTACTTC; CDR3 protein: CASSPDQYEQYF
J gene: TRBJ2-7; V gene: TRBV11-1; D gene: TRBD2; clone size: .; CDR3 DNA: TGTGCCAGCAGCTTTTGGACTAGCGGGACCCACGAGCAGTACTTC; CDR3 protein: CASSFWTSGTHEQYF
J gene: TRBJ2-3; V gene: TRBV18; D gene: .; clone size: .; CDR3 DNA: TGTGCCAGCTCGTTCGGACTGGAGGATACGCAGTATTTT; CDR3 protein: CASSFGLEDTQYF
J gene: TRBJ1-2; V gene: TRBV10-3; D gene: .; clone size: once; CDR3 DNA: TGTGCCATCAGTCTGGCCAGCTATGGCTACACCTTC; CDR3 protein: CAISLASYGYTF
J gene: TRBJ1-2; V gene: TRBV28; D gene: TRBD1; clone size: .; CDR3 DNA: TGTGCCAGCAGTTTCAGGGGGAGGAGGAACACCTTC; CDR3 protein: CASSFRGRRNTF